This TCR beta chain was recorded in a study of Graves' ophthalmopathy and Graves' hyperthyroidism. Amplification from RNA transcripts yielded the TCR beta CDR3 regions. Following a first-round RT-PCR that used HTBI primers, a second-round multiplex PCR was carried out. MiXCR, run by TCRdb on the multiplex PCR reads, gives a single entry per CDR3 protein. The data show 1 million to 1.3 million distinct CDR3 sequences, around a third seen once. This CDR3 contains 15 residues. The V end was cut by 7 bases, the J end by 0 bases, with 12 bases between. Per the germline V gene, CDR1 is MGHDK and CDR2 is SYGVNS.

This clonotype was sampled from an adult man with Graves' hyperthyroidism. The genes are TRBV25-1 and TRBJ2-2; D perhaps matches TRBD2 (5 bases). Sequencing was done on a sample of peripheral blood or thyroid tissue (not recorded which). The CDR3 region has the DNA TGTGCCAGCACGCGAGACGGGACGAACACCGGGGAGCTGTTTTTT. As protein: CASTRDGTNTGELFF.